Shown below are 16 T cell receptor beta chains from a single sample sequenced in a study of blood T cell repertoires in COVID-19. Some clones are missing from TCRdb's copy, which holds only in-frame ones; the method was immunoSEQ multiplex PCR. The sample shows roughly 310,000 clones, roughly 90% of them seen only once. The sample consisted of peripheral blood. Receptors were obtained from a woman aged 25 to 39 with COVID-19, enrolled during active disease.

This clone is a singleton in its sample. The V gene is TRBV5-1, the J gene TRBJ2-1; the D gene is possibly TRBD1 (6 bases). The CDR3 loop spans 14 amino acids. Trimming took 4 bases from V and 7 from J, leaving 15 bases between them. CDR1 is SGHRS, CDR2 YFSETQ, per germline. CDR3 sequence reads: CASSQDSPGNEQFF. The DNA for the CDR3 is TGCGCCAGCAGCCAGGACAGCCCCGGGAATGAGCAGTTCTTC.

The chain joins TRBV27 to TRBJ2-7, with D possibly TRBD1 on 6 matching bases. V was trimmed by 6 bases and J by 6 bases, leaving 15 bases between them. Germline CDR1 and CDR2: MNHEY and SMNVEV (reference sequence). The CDR3 totals 13 residues. The CDR3 is CASRRGTSREQYF. DNA for the CDR3: TGTGCCAGCAGACGAGGGACATCCCGCGAGCAGTACTTC.

The V and J genes are TRBV5-4 and TRBJ1-5, with 10 bases aligning to TRBD1. J was trimmed by 5 bases and V by 4 bases; bases with no gene match: 9. The CDR3 spans 16 residues. CDR1 is SGHNT, CDR2 YYREEE, per germline (reference sequence). The CDR3 DNA reads as TGTGCCAGCAGCCGGGGCGGGACAGGGGAGGATCAGCCCCAGCATTTT. This codes for CASSRGGTGEDQPQHF.

The chain couples TRBV10-3 to TRBJ1-4, with D unresolved. V gave up 6 bases and J gave up 0 bases, with 11 bases separating them. This CDR3 has 15 amino acids. CDR1 and CDR2 from the germline V gene are ENHRY and SYGVKD. The CDR3 bases are TGTGCCATCAGCCCCGGGGTTGCAACTAATGAAAAACTGTTTTTT. Protein: CAISPGVATNEKLFF.

The CDR3 sequence: CASSFGTSTYNEQFF. The CDR3 DNA follows: TGTGCCAGCAGCTTCGGGACAAGTACCTACAATGAGCAGTTCTTC. The chain is built from TRBV9 and TRBJ2-1; perhaps TRBD1 as D (6 bases). From germline, CDR1 is SGDLS and CDR2 YYNGEE. Trimming cost V 4 bases and J 2 bases, with 13 bases left between them. The CDR3 sequence is 15 residues long.

The genes are TRBV30 and TRBJ2-7; weak D call: TRBD2 (6 bases). V was clipped by 2 bases and J by 6 bases, with 17 bases between them. The CDR3 is 14 residues long. Looked up from germline, CDR1 is GTSNPN and CDR2 is SVGIG (reference sequence). The CDR3 reads CAWSRGGDLGEQYF. CDR3 bases: TGTGCCTGGAGTCGAGGAGGGGATTTGGGCGAGCAGTACTTC. The complete variable domain, with remaining parts taken from reference TRBV30 and TRBJ2-7, reads SQTIHQWPATLVQPVGSPLSLECTVEGTSNPNLYWYRQAAGRGLQLLFYSVGIGQISSEVPQNLSASRPQDRQFILSSKKLLLSDSGFYLCAWSRGGDLGEQYFGPGTRLTVT.

The V call is TRBV13, the J call TRBJ1-5; 12 bases are a match to TRBD1. The CDR3 totals 16 residues. Germline-derived CDR1 and CDR2 are PRHDT and FYEKMQ (reference sequence). Trimming removed 4 bases from V and 2 bases from J; junction bases left unmatched: 3. The CDR3 DNA sequence: TGTGCCAGCAGCTCTGGGACAGGGGGCGGCAATCAGCCCCAGCATTTT. Translating gives CASSSGTGGGNQPQHF.

This chain uses TRBV27 with TRBJ1-1; no clear D gene. From germline, CDR1 is MNHEY and CDR2 SMNVEV (reference sequence). The CDR3 runs to 15 residues. Trimming stripped 3 bases from V and 2 bases from J, with 13 bases between. The DNA of the CDR3 is TGTGCCAGCAGTTTGGGCAGTTCAGGAAACACTGAAGCTTTCTTT. Amino acids: CASSLGSSGNTEAFF.

The chain employs TRBV12-3 or TRBV12-4 and TRBJ2-2; 7 nucleotides line up with TRBD1. V lost 4 bases, J lost 6 bases, and 2 bases stayed unmatched. CDR3 size: 13 residues. The CDR3 here is CASSSGGAGELFF. The CDR3 DNA reads as TGTGCCAGCAGTTCAGGGGGAGCCGGGGAGCTGTTTTTT.

The gene calls are TRBV7-2 and TRBJ2-1; D is possibly TRBD1 (7 bases). V lost 5 bases and J lost 8, with 22 bases in between. The CDR3 has 16 amino acids. Germline-derived CDR1 and CDR2 are SGHTA and FQGNSA. CDR3 DNA: TGTGCCAGCAGCCCTACAGCGGGTAGTACAGGGGATGAGCAGTTCTTC. Translation: CASSPTAGSTGDEQFF.

This CDR3 reads CASSLARAIGETQYF. The CDR3 region has the DNA TGTGCCAGCAGCTTAGCGCGGGCTATAGGAGAGACCCAGTACTTC. The rearrangement links TRBV7-8 to TRBJ2-5, with D maybe TRBD2 (5 bases). V lost 0 bases and J 4 bases, leaving 12 bases between the germline ends. This CDR3 is 15 amino acids long. Per germline, CDR1 SGHVS and CDR2 FQNEAQ.

Notes on this clone: In the same sample, other DNA sequences code for this CDR3. This rearrangement joins TRBV2 to TRBJ1-5; 8 bases line up with TRBD1. Germline CDR1 SNHLY, CDR2 FYNNEI. The CDR3 is made up of 14 amino acids. V trimming: 5 bases; J trimming: 2 bases; junction bases outside the gene matches: 2. The CDR3 DNA reads TGTGCCAGCAGTCAGGACAGGGGCAATCAGCCCCAGCATTTT. It specifies CASSQDRGNQPQHF.

This chain connects TRBV5-1 to TRBJ1-5, with D perhaps matching TRBD1 (5 bases). This CDR3 is built from 15 residues. The germline gives CDR1 SGHRS, CDR2 YFSETQ. The V end lost 5 bases, the J end lost 1 base, and 13 bases lay between the germline ends. The DNA for the CDR3 is TGCGCCAGCAGTATCGGGGGGTTGAGCAATCAGCCCCAGCATTTT. This gives the protein CASSIGGLSNQPQHF.

The CDR3 sequence: CASTPDRASTGELFF. Written as DNA, the CDR3 is TGTGCCAGTACGCCCGACAGGGCGAGCACCGGGGAGCTGTTTTTT. V and J are TRBV19 and TRBJ2-2; 7 bases match TRBD1. CDR3 size: 15 residues. V lost 7 bases, J lost 4 bases, and 9 bases stayed unmatched. The germline gives CDR1 LNHDA, CDR2 SQIVND (reference sequence).

The chain recombines TRBV10-3 with TRBJ2-3, with 11 bases fitting TRBD2. Germline CDR1 reads ENHRY; CDR2 reads SYGVKD. The CDR3 length is 17 residues. The V and J ends lost 3 bases and 2 bases, in that order; junction bases with no gene match: 7. In DNA form, the CDR3 reads TGTGCCATCAGTGAACCGGGACTAGCGGAAAACACAGATACGCAGTATTTT. The encoded protein is CAISEPGLAENTDTQYF.

DNA for the CDR3: TGTGCCAGCAGTTACTCGTCCAGGGCCGAGAATGAGCAGTTCTTC. Protein: CASSYSSRAENEQFF. The V and J genes are TRBV6-6 and TRBJ2-1, with D perhaps matching TRBD1 (5 bases). This CDR3 contains 15 residues. Trimming pared 0 bases from V and 7 bases from J, leaving 13 bases between. Germline V CDR1 and CDR2: MNHNY, SVGAGI (reference sequence).